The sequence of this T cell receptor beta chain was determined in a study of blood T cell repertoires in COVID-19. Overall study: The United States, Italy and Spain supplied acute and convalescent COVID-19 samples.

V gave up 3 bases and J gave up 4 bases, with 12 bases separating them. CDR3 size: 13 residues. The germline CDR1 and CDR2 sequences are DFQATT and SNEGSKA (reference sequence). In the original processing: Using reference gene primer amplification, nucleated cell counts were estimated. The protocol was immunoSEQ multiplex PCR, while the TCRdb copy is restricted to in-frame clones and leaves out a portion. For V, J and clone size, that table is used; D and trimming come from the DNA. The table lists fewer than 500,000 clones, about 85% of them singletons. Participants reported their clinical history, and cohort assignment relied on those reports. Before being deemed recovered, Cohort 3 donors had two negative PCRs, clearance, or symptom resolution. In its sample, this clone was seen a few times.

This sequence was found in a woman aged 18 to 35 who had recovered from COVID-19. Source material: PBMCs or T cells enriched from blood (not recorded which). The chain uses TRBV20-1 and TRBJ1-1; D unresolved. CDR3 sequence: CSASPGRGTEAFF. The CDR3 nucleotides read TGCAGTGCTAGTCCGGGTCGGGGCACTGAAGCTTTCTTT.